A single TCR beta chain is shown here with its context. Its cognate antigen is unknown. The source of the sample is a study of siplizumab effects on memory and regulatory T cells. The method was immunoSEQ multiplex PCR; TCRdb's version includes in-frame clones alone and lacks a portion of them. The sample shows 95,000 to 110,000 clones, 93% of them seen only once. V was clipped by 0 bases and J by 8 bases, with 10 bases between them. Germline values: CDR1 LGHNA, CDR2 YNFKEQ. The CDR3 totals 13 residues. General study findings and limits: Roughly 80-95% of proliferating CD4+ or CD8+ clones defied assignment to a naive or memory phenotype.

The sequencing input was Tregs sorted from blood. This TCR came from a human donor in good health. The chain is built from TRBV4-2 and TRBJ1-1; maybe TRBD1 (6 bases). DNA for the CDR3: TGTGCCAGCAGCCAAGAGACGGGGACAGAAGCTTTCTTT. Protein: CASSQETGTEAFF.